A single sample is the source of the 27 T cell receptor beta chains below, sequenced in a study of sequential checkpoint blockade in melanoma. Treatment in this sample: randomized to nivolumab then ipilimumab (arm A) or the reverse (arm B). Sequencing was performed with immunoSEQ multiplex PCR; in TCRdb, only in-frame clones are kept and a portion is missing. The sample includes 25,000 to 35,000 clones, roughly 89% of them seen just once. This material consisted of CD8+ T cells sorted from blood (inferred from file names), taken from a patient given nivolumab and ipilimumab in sequence. The receptors were gathered from a human donor with melanoma.

The chain couples TRBV27 to TRBJ2-5; weak D call: TRBD1 (7 bases). The DNA end lines up better with TRBJ2-7; the J call may be wrong. This CDR3 contains 15 residues. Germline CDR1 and CDR2: MNHEY and SMNVEV (reference sequence). This CDR3 is CASSLYGRGVHEQYF. DNA for the CDR3: TGTGCCAGCAGTTTATATGGCAGGGGGGTCCACGAGCAGTACTTC.

The J gene is TRBJ2-1, the V gene TRBV30; 9 nucleotides align to TRBD2. The CDR3 length is 14 residues. With V trimmed by 5 bases and J by 7 bases, 9 bases remained unmatched. CDR1 is GTSNPN, CDR2 SVGIG, per germline (reference sequence). CDR3 DNA sequence: TGTGCCTGGGAATGGGAAGCGGGGGGTAATGAGCAGTTCTTC. Protein sequence: CAWEWEAGGNEQFF.

The chain carries TRBV9 and TRBJ2-7, with TRBD1 matching over 9 bases. In germline, CDR1 is SGDLS, CDR2 YYNGEE. The CDR3 has 14 amino acids. Unmatched junction bases numbered 7, after V lost 4 bases and J lost 5 bases. The CDR3, as DNA: TGTGCCAGCAGCCCTGGACAGGGGTTCCACGAGCAGTACTTC. Its protein is CASSPGQGFHEQYF.

The sample holds a few counts of this clone. The J gene is TRBJ2-7, the V gene TRBV14, with D perhaps matching TRBD2 (7 bases). Germline lookup yields CDR1 SGHDN and CDR2 FVKESK. The CDR3 is made up of 15 amino acids. V lost 4 bases and J lost 3, with 16 bases in between. The CDR3: CASSPGRAGHYEQYF. The CDR3 nucleotides are TGTGCCAGCAGCCCTGGGAGAGCGGGACACTACGAGCAGTACTTC.

The rearrangement uses TRBV5-6 and TRBJ1-5; D is perhaps TRBD1 (6 bases). The V and J ends lost 0 bases and 0 bases respectively, with 13 bases between them. The CDR3 consists of 17 residues. Germline CDR1 reads SGHDT; CDR2 reads YYEEEE. The CDR3 here is CASSLGQDLYSNQPQHF. In DNA form, the CDR3 reads TGTGCCAGCAGCTTGGGACAGGACCTCTATAGCAATCAGCCCCAGCATTTT.

The V call is TRBV2, the J call TRBJ1-5; D is possibly TRBD1 (6 bases). V was pared by 0 bases and J by 3 bases, with 21 bases between. The CDR3 runs to 19 residues. Looked up from germline, CDR1 is SNHLY and CDR2 is FYNNEI. Here the CDR3 reads CASSEALRQGIATNQPQHF. In DNA form, the CDR3 reads TGTGCCAGCAGTGAAGCGCTTCGGCAGGGGATCGCCACCAATCAGCCCCAGCATTTT.

The V and J genes are TRBV27 and TRBJ1-4; D ambiguous. V lost 1 base and J lost 5, with 5 bases in between. The CDR3 contains 13 residues. CDR1 and CDR2 (germline): MNHEY, SMNVEV (reference sequence). CDR3: CASSLFRNEKLFF. CDR3 coding DNA: TGTGCCAGCAGTTTATTCCGGAATGAAAAACTGTTTTTT.

This clone occurred a few times. The chain carries TRBV19 and TRBJ1-3, with TRBD1 identical over 7 bases. The length of the CDR3 is 15 residues. J lost 0 bases, V lost 6 bases, and 5 bases had no gene match. CDR1 is LNHDA, CDR2 SQIVND, per germline (reference sequence). The DNA of the CDR3 is TGTGCCAGTAGCGAGGGGACAGACTCTGGAAACACCATATATTTT. This translates into CASSEGTDSGNTIYF.

The gene calls are TRBV27 and TRBJ1-1; 8 bases are a match to TRBD1. The germline V gene encodes CDR1 MNHEY and CDR2 SMNVEV (reference sequence). The CDR3 consists of 15 residues. With 0 bases clipped from V and 5 bases from J, the junction kept 5 bases outside the gene matches. The CDR3, as DNA: TGTGCCAGCAGTTTATCTCAGGGGGCATGGACTGAAGCTTTCTTT. Amino acid sequence: CASSLSQGAWTEAFF.

This sequence joins TRBV7-6 and TRBJ1-5; the match to TRBD1 covers 9 bases. This CDR3 contains 15 residues. The junction had 3 bases not matched to a gene; V was cut back by 3 bases and J by 3 bases. The germline V gene encodes CDR1 SGHVS and CDR2 FNYEAQ. This chain's CDR3 is CASSLGQGPNQPQHF. The DNA of the CDR3 is TGTGCCAGCAGCTTGGGACAGGGTCCCAATCAGCCCCAGCATTTT.

This clone came up once. This rearrangement joins TRBV29-1 to TRBJ2-7; 12 bases match TRBD1. CDR3 length equals 14 residues. With V trimmed by 4 bases and J by 2 bases, 3 bases remained unmatched. CDR1 SQVTM and CDR2 ANQGSEA come from the germline V gene. DNA for the CDR3: TGCAGCGTTGGGGGGACAGGGGGCCCCTACGAGCAGTACTTC. Amino acid sequence: CSVGGTGGPYEQYF.

The rearrangement links TRBV6-5 to TRBJ1-5, with D tentatively TRBD1 (6 bases). The V gene's germline CDR1 is MNHEY and CDR2 SVGAGI. The CDR3 contains 14 residues. V was clipped by 6 bases and J by 4 bases, with 13 bases between them. CDR3 DNA sequence: TGTGCCAGCAGACCTGACAGGACAAATCAGCCCCAGCATTTT. It codes for CASRPDRTNQPQHF.

The V and J genes are TRBV9 and TRBJ2-2; D remains ambiguous. V shed 4 bases and J shed 7 bases, with 20 bases lying between them. This CDR3 is built from 16 residues. CDR1 and CDR2 from the germline V gene are SGDLS and YYNGEE. The CDR3 region has the DNA TGTGCCAGCAGCCCCCAGGTGAGCCTCCAGAGCGGGGAGCTGTTTTTT. Its translation is CASSPQVSLQSGELFF.

The chain recombines TRBV19 with TRBJ2-4; possible D gene TRBD1, 5 bases. The germline gives CDR1 LNHDA, CDR2 SQIVND (reference sequence). Between the trimmed V and J ends, which lost 5 bases and 6 bases, there was a span of 14 bases. This CDR3 comprises 14 residues. For the CDR3, the DNA is TGTGCCAGTAGTCCCACCGAAACAGGAAACATTCAGTACTTC. Protein sequence: CASSPTETGNIQYF.

As concerns this clone: The sample holds other DNA sequences that translate to the same CDR3. This chain uses TRBV13 with TRBJ2-7; TRBD2 matches at 14 bases. This CDR3 region has 16 residues. V was clipped by 5 bases and J by 2 bases; unmatched bases: 5. Germline values: CDR1 PRHDT, CDR2 FYEKMQ (reference sequence). The CDR3 protein is CASSQGLAGVPYEQYF. CDR3 nucleotide sequence: TGTGCCAGCAGCCAGGGACTAGCGGGAGTTCCCTACGAGCAGTACTTC.

V and J are TRBV29-1 and TRBJ2-5; a possible D gene is TRBD2 (6 bases). The germline V gene encodes CDR1 SQVTM and CDR2 ANQGSEA. V lost 8 bases and J 9 bases, leaving 19 bases between the germline ends. This CDR3 comprises 12 residues. This CDR3 reads CSTRGTQDSQYF. The CDR3 nucleotides are TGCAGCACCCGGGGGACTCAAGATTCCCAGTACTTC.

The CDR3 coding sequence is TGTGCCAGCAGCGAGTTCCAGGGGCCCCGCCGTCCTCAGTACGTC. It encodes CASSEFQGPRRPQYV. This chain joins TRBV7-8 and TRBJ2-7, with D possibly TRBD1 on 6 matching bases. V lost 5 bases, J lost 10 bases, and 24 bases lay in between. The CDR3 spans 15 residues. Germline values: CDR1 SGHVS, CDR2 FQNEAQ.

The genes are TRBV14 and TRBJ1-2, with D tentatively TRBD1 (5 bases). The CDR3 loop spans 13 amino acids. Germline V gene sequence: CDR1 SGHDN, CDR2 FVKESK. The ends were cut back, 1 base at V and 8 bases at J, with 11 bases in the middle. The DNA of the CDR3 is TGTGCCAGCAGCCAAGGGGGCCCCCGGGGCTACACCTTC. Translation gives CASSQGGPRGYTF.

The gene calls are TRBV13 and TRBJ2-7; 14 bases map to TRBD2. J lost 3 bases, V lost 4 bases, and 5 bases had no gene match. There are 16 residues in the CDR3. Germline CDR1 is PRHDT and CDR2 is FYEKMQ (reference sequence). CDR3 nucleotides: TGTGCCAGCAGCTCGTGGACTAGCGGGGGGCACTACGAGCAGTACGTC. This translates into CASSSWTSGGHYEQYV.

The gene calls are TRBV27 and TRBJ2-7, with D possibly matching TRBD2 (5 bases). Trimming left V 8 bases short and J 5 bases short, with 19 bases between. This CDR3 region has 14 residues. The germline CDR1 and CDR2 sequences are MNHEY and SMNVEV (reference sequence). CDR3 residues: CASLLTGISNEQYF. DNA of the CDR3: TGTGCCAGCCTCCTTACCGGGATTAGTAACGAGCAGTACTTC.

The chain combines TRBV6-5 with TRBJ2-5; D might be TRBD1 (5 bases). TRBJ2-7 matches the DNA end more closely, so the J call is doubtful. Germline CDR1 reads MNHEY; CDR2 reads SVGAGI. The CDR3 spans 15 residues. The CDR3 loop is CASSYSRPGKGEQYF. The CDR3 bases are TGTGCCAGCAGTTACTCTCGTCCAGGGAAAGGCGAGCAGTACTTC.

The J gene is TRBJ1-1, the V gene TRBV13; the match to TRBD1 covers 12 bases. Germline trimming cut 5 bases from V and 0 bases from J; bases unmatched to any gene: 1. The germline V gene has CDR1 PRHDT and CDR2 FYEKMQ (reference sequence). There are 15 residues in the CDR3. For the CDR3, the DNA is TGTGCCAGCAGCCGGGACAGGGGGCTGAACACTGAAGCTTTCTTT. Translation: CASSRDRGLNTEAFF.

This chain joins TRBV5-4 and TRBJ2-2; 7 bases are shared with TRBD2. The CDR3 totals 14 residues. The V and J ends lost 2 bases and 7 bases, in that order; junction bases with no gene match: 5. Germline V lookup: CDR1 SGHNT, CDR2 YYREEE (reference sequence). The CDR3 coding sequence is TGTGCCAGCAGCTTTTGGGGGGGTAACGGGGAGCTGTTTTTT. Translating gives CASSFWGGNGELFF.

This sequence joins TRBV30 and TRBJ2-7, with D uncertain. The CDR3 is 13 amino acids. Germline CDR1 is GTSNPN and CDR2 is SVGIG (reference sequence). V lost 3 bases and J 2 bases, leaving 11 bases between the germline ends. CDR3 sequence (DNA): TGTGCCTGGAGAAGAGACACCACCTACGAGCAGTACTTC. Translation: CAWRRDTTYEQYF.

V gene TRBV11-1 combines with J gene TRBJ1-1; no firm D call. The CDR3 loop spans 15 amino acids. Germline V gene lookup returns CDR1 SGHAT and CDR2 FQDESV (reference sequence). V dropped 3 bases and J dropped 4 bases, with 15 bases sitting between them. Here the CDR3 reads CASSFPGWGGTEAFF. DNA for the CDR3: TGTGCCAGCAGCTTTCCGGGTTGGGGAGGCACTGAAGCTTTCTTT.

The genes are TRBV4-1 and TRBJ1-1; 9 bases line up with TRBD1. CDR3 length equals 15 residues. Germline V lookup: CDR1 MGHRA, CDR2 YSYEKL. J was trimmed by 6 bases and V by 1 base; bases with no gene match: 6. CDR3 sequence: CASSQGDRVESEAFF. The CDR3 DNA sequence: TGCGCCAGCAGCCAAGGGGACAGGGTCGAATCTGAAGCTTTCTTT.

The chain carries TRBV4-2 and TRBJ1-5; D remains unclear. Germline lookup yields CDR1 LGHNA and CDR2 YNFKEQ. V was cut by 0 bases and J by 4 bases, with 13 bases left in between. This CDR3 region has 16 residues. CDR3 nucleotide sequence: TGTGCCAGCAGCCAAGATTGGCTAGGCAGTAATCAGCCCCAGCATTTT. Amino acids: CASSQDWLGSNQPQHF.